This TCR beta chain was captured by sequencing in a study of cytotoxic CD8 clonotypes in ibrutinib-treated CLL. Between the trimmed V and J ends, which lost 6 bases and 3 bases, there was a span of 20 bases. Germline loops: CDR1 MNHEY, CDR2 SMNVEV (reference sequence). This CDR3 region has 16 residues. T cells were sequenced at a targeted depth of 1 in 200,000 to 1 in 1 million. Here immunoSEQ multiplex PCR was the method, and the copy in TCRdb shows in-frame clones only, minus some. The profile covers about 160,000 clones, with 70% to 85% appearing a single time and about 4.5% taken by the ten largest. For this clone: Other DNA sequences in this sample translate to the same CDR3.

The TCR comes from a human donor with chronic lymphocytic leukemia. This specimen was PBMCs, taken after 24 months of ibrutinib treatment. The V call is TRBV27, the J call TRBJ1-1, with D possibly TRBD1 on 6 matching bases. As DNA, the CDR3 is TGTGCCAGCAGGGTTCGGGACACCAGTTCCCACACTGAAGCTTTCTTT. It specifies CASRVRDTSSHTEAFF.